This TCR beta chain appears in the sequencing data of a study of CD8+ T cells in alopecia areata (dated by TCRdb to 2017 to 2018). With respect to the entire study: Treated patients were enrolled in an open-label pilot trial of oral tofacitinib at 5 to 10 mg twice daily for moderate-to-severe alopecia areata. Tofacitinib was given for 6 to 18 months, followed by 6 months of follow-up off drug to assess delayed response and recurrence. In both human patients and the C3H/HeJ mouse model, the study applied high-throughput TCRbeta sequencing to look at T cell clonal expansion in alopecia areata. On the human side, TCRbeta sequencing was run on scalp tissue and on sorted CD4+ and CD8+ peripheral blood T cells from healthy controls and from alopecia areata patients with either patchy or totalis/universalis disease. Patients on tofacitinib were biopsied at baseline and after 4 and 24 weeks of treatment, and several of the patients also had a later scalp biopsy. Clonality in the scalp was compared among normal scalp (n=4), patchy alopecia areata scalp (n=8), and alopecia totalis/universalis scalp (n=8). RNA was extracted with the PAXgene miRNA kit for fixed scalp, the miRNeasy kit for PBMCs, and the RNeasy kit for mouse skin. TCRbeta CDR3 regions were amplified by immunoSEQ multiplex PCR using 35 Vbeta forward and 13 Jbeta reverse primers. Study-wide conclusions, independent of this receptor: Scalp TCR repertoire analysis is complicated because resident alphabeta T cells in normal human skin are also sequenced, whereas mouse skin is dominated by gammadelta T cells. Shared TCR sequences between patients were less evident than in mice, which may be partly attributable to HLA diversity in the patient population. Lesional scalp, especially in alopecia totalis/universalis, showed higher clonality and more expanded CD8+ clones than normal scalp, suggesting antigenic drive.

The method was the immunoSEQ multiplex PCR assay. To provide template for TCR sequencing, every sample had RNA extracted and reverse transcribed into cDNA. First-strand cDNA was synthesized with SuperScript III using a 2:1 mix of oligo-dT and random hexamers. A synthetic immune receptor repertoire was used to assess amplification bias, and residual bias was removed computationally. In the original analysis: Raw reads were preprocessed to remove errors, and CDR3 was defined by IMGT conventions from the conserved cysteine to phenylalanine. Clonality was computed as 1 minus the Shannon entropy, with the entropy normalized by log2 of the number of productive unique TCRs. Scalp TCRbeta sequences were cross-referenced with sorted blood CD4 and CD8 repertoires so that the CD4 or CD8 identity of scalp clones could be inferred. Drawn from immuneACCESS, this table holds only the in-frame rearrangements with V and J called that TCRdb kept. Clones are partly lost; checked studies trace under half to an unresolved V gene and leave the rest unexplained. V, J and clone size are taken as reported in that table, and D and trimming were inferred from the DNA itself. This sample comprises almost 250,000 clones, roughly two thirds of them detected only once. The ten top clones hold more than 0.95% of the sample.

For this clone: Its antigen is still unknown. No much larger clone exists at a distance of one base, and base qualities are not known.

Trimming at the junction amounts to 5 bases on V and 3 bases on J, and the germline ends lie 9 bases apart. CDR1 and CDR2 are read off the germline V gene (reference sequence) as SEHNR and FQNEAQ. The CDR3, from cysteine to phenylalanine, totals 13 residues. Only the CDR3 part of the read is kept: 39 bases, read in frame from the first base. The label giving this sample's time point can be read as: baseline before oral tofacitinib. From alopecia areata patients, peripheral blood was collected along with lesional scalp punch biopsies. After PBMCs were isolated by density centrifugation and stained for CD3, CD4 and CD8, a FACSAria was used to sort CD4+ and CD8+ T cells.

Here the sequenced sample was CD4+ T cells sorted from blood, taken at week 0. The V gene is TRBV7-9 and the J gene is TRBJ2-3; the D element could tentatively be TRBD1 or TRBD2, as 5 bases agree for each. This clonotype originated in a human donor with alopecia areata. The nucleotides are TGTGCCAGCAGCCGGGACGGTACAGATACGCAGTATTTT. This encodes CASSRDGTDTQYF. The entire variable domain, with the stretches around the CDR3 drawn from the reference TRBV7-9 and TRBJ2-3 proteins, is DTGVSQNPRHKITKRGQNVTFRCDPISEHNRLYWYRQTLGQGPEFLTYFQNEAQLEKSRLLSDRFSAERPKGSFSTLEIQRTEQGDSAMYLCASSRDGTDTQYFGPGTRLTVL.